The TCR beta chain under discussion was sequenced for a study of blood T cell repertoires in COVID-19. Measured with immunoSEQ multiplex PCR; TCRdb has only the in-frame clones, and not every one. Of around 400,000 clones listed, around four fifths were seen once; the top ten hold approximately 5%. Trimming took off 3 bases at V and 8 bases at J, with 19 bases between the two ends. There are 14 residues in the CDR3. Germline V CDR1 and CDR2: GTSNPN, SVGIG (reference sequence). J is TRBJ1-1 and V is TRBV30; D is perhaps TRBD1 (6 bases). This TCR came from a woman aged 45-65 years who had recovered from COVID-19. Sequencing used PBMCs or T cells enriched from blood (not recorded which). The CDR3 nucleotides read TGTGCCTGGAGGGGACAACAGGGTAGGGCCGAAGCTTTCTTT. Residues: CAWRGQQGRAEAFF. The entire variable domain, with the rest obtained from reference TRBV30 and TRBJ1-1, is as follows: SQTIHQWPATLVQPVGSPLSLECTVEGTSNPNLYWYRQAAGRGLQLLFYSVGIGQISSEVPQNLSASRPQDRQFILSSKKLLLSDSGFYLCAWRGQQGRAEAFFGQGTRLTVV.